Detailed here is one T cell receptor beta chain. This record belongs to a study of blood T cell repertoires in COVID-19. Study details: Donors in the United States, Italy and Spain gave samples during acute or convalescent COVID-19. PBMCs, B-cell-depleted T cells, or T cells provided the cDNA or gDNA that made up the material.

In the study's own analysis: Estimated nucleated cell counts came from reference gene primer amplification. Repertoires were generated with immunoSEQ multiplex PCR, while TCRdb's copy carries only in-frame clones and drops some. The DNA gave D and trimming, while V, J and clone size come from that table. The sample lists some 120,000 clones; about 74% were seen once. The CDR3 consists of 13 residues. CDR1 and CDR2 from the germline V gene are LGHDT and YNNKEL (reference sequence). V was clipped by 4 bases and J by 10 bases; unmatched bases: 6. The sample taken for sequencing was peripheral blood. The TCR comes from a man in his 60s with acute or convalescent COVID-19. The chain has TRBV3-1 (or the pseudogene TRBV3-2) and TRBJ2-1; 8 nucleotides agree with TRBD2. CDR3 sequence reads: CASSPSGGGEQFF. DNA of the CDR3: TGTGCCAGCAGCCCGAGCGGGGGAGGCGAGCAGTTCTTC.